This T cell receptor (beta chain) came from a study of T-cell memory formation after mild COVID-19 (dated by TCRdb to the early 2020s). For the wider study: TCR sequence clusters from the two donors were found to be largely donor specific. Longitudinal TCRalpha and TCRbeta repertoire sequencing tracked T-cell clones expanding and contracting after mild COVID-19 in two donors. Two young, previously healthy adult volunteers, one female and one male, were included in the cohort. The full study reports these points: Whether the second-wave clones peaking on day 37 were SARS-CoV-2 specific was not confirmed. Balanced CD4/CD8 phenotypes were observed for clones contracting from day 15 to 85, whereas a bias towards CD4+ was observed for a second wave of clones expanding from day 15 to 37. Contracting CD4+ clones were located mainly in the CM and EM memory subsets, whereas CD8+ clones were found to be enriched in EMRA. Some responding clones were detected in pre-infection memory, suggesting pre-existing cross-reactive memory T cells joined the SARS-CoV-2 response. Only a couple of mild cases were covered by the study, and larger cohorts that include severe cases with pre-infection samples were considered necessary.

This sample was sequenced with an Illumina NovaSeq 6000. TCRalpha and TCRbeta cDNA libraries were built by 5'RACE with constant-segment primers, adding sample barcodes and unique molecular identifiers. RNA was extracted from every sample with Trizol reagent. Library amplification was performed in two PCR steps, and a second sample barcode and Illumina TruSeq adapters were introduced in the second step. The libraries were sequenced on an Illumina NovaSeq using 2 x 150 bp paired-end reads. The authors' pipeline ran thus. With migec v1.2.7, reads were demultiplexed and then collapsed into UMI-guided consensus sequences. Using mixcr v2.1.11, the UMI consensuses were aligned to TRA and TRB V and J templates and assembled into clonotypes. A clonotype was counted as expanded or contracted only if both edgeR and NoisET called the change significant, with noise models trained on biological replicates. For edgeR calls, the thresholds were a false discovery rate-adjusted p below 0.01 and a log2 fold-change of 1. As an exploratory analysis of dynamics, max-normalized trajectories of the 1000 most abundant clonotypes were examined with PCA combined with hierarchical clustering. Separately sequenced CD4+ and CD8+ repertoires were used to assign a CD4 or CD8 phenotype to each responding clone. TCRdb trimmed the raw reads at Q25, called clones with MiXCR and kept productive beta chains. Every CDR3 protein is listed once, alongside the most common genes and DNA of its rows. The V and J calls were determined by TCRdb, not by the authors. The sample includes roughly 320,000 distinct CDR3 sequences, with approximately 29% observed a single time. The ten top clones hold roughly 12% of the sample.

Ficoll-Paque density gradient centrifugation was used to isolate PBMCs. A word on this clonotype: Its antigen specificity is not known. It has no much larger one-base neighbor in the sample; base qualities were not kept.

Sequences were obtained from PBMCs or a T cell subset sorted from them (not recorded which). The sequence derives from an adult woman who had mild COVID-19 (a few samples of this study predate the infection). The sample titles of this study are shuffled in the database, so cell type and time point are left out; the donor was told from shared clones.

The CDR3 region has the sequence CASSYLGTSGTYEQYF. The base sequence is TGTGCCAGCAGTTACCTAGGGACTAGCGGGACCTACGAGCAGTACTTC. This chain is built from TRBV27 and TRBJ2-7, with 13 bases aligning to TRBD2. Compared with germline, V lacks 4 bases and J lacks 2 bases; bases without a gene match: 5. The CDR1 and CDR2 encoded by the germline V gene (reference sequence) are MNHEY and SMNVEV. From the cysteine up to the phenylalanine, the CDR3 has a length of 16 residues. Of the read, only the CDR3 DNA is kept; its 48 bases are in frame from base 1.